A single sample is the source of the 5 T cell receptor beta chains below, sequenced in a study of CD4 T cells in relation to SARS-CoV-2 and coronaviruses. TCRdb's copy holds only in-frame clones and misses some; the assay was immunoSEQ multiplex PCR. The data show approximately 50,000 clones, about 91% seen once. The sample was naive CD4+ T cells from PBMCs. The subset denotes: naive CD4+ T cells isolated by negative enrichment. The receptors here all came from an adult with COVID-19.

J is TRBJ2-1 and V is TRBV5-1; D uncertain. This CDR3 is 15 amino acids long. V was pared by 3 bases and J by 1 base, with 11 bases between. Germline lookup yields CDR1 SGHRS and CDR2 YFSETQ. The CDR3 spells CASSYPDRSYNEQFF. The CDR3 bases are TGCGCCAGCAGCTACCCGGACCGATCCTACAATGAGCAGTTCTTC. Using reference TRBV5-1 and TRBJ2-1 for the parts outside the CDR3, the full variable domain is KAGVTQTPRYLIKTRGQQVTLSCSPISGHRSVSWYQQTPGQGLQFLFEYFSETQRNKGNFPGRFSGRQFSNSRSEMNVSTLELGDSALYLCASSYPDRSYNEQFFGPGTRLTVL.

The gene calls are TRBV11-3 and TRBJ2-7; 10 bases line up with TRBD1. Losses at the gene ends were 2 bases for V and 2 bases for J; bases not matched to a gene: 3. Germline lookup yields CDR1 SGHNT and CDR2 YENEEA. The CDR3 is made up of 15 amino acids. The CDR3 loop reads CASSLFGTGAYEQYF. Written as DNA, the CDR3 is TGTGCCAGCAGCTTATTTGGGACAGGGGCCTACGAGCAGTACTTC.

The rearrangement joins TRBV7-2 to TRBJ2-5; D remains unclear. The CDR3 is 11 residues long. Germline CDR1 and CDR2: SGHTA and FQGNSA. Trimming removed 1 base from V and 7 bases from J, with 4 bases in between. The CDR3 is CASSLGATQYF. The CDR3 nucleotides are TGTGCCAGCAGCTTAGGGGCGACCCAGTACTTC. The full variable domain, rest sourced from reference TRBV7-2 and TRBJ2-5, is GAGVSQSPSNKVTEKGKDVELRCDPISGHTALYWYRQSLGQGLEFLIYFQGNSAPDKSGLPSDRFSAERTGGSVSTLTIQRTQQEDSAVYLCASSLGATQYFGPGTRLLVL.

This chain uses TRBV5-1 with TRBJ2-3; 11 bases align to TRBD2. The CDR3 loop spans 16 amino acids. The germline CDR1 and CDR2 sequences are SGHRS and YFSETQ. The junction had 8 bases not matched to a gene; V was cut back by 4 bases and J by 4 bases. The CDR3 protein is CASSTLAGGRADTQYF. The DNA of the CDR3 is TGCGCCAGCAGCACCTTAGCGGGAGGGCGGGCAGATACGCAGTATTTT.

This sequence joins TRBV27 and TRBJ2-1; 7 nucleotides align to TRBD2. The CDR3 extends over 15 amino acids. Germline trimming cut 7 bases from V and 3 bases from J; bases unmatched to any gene: 9. Germline-derived CDR1 and CDR2 are MNHEY and SMNVEV (reference sequence). CDR3 amino acids: CASTRAGISYNEQFF. In DNA, the CDR3 is TGTGCCAGCACCCGAGCGGGAATAAGCTACAATGAGCAGTTCTTC.